The entry below gives a single T cell receptor (beta chain) sequence along with its context. Its antigen is as yet unknown. These data come from a study of T cells expressing NK-cell markers. TCRdb reanalyzed the 5' RACE reads and collapses them to one entry per CDR3 protein, without DNA. Its table records about 170,000 distinct CDR3 sequences. Germline V gene data show CDR1 as SGHTA and CDR2 as FQGTGA. The CDR3 has 15 amino acids. Study-wide findings and caveats: Dominance of the CD3+CD56-NKG2C+ fraction by these clonotypes also held in several donors. Top CD8+ clonotypes included the dominant CD3+CD56+NKG2C+ clonotypes in six donors.

The material sequenced was blood T cells: a sorted CD56 or NKG2C T cell subset, CD4+ or CD8+ T cells, or bulk PBMC T cells (not recorded which). The origin of this receptor is a man aged 18-70 years in good health. The rearrangement uses TRBV7-3 and TRBJ2-7; the D call from TCRdb, TRBD2, cannot be confirmed without DNA. The CDR3 here is CASSLYSGGSYEQYF.